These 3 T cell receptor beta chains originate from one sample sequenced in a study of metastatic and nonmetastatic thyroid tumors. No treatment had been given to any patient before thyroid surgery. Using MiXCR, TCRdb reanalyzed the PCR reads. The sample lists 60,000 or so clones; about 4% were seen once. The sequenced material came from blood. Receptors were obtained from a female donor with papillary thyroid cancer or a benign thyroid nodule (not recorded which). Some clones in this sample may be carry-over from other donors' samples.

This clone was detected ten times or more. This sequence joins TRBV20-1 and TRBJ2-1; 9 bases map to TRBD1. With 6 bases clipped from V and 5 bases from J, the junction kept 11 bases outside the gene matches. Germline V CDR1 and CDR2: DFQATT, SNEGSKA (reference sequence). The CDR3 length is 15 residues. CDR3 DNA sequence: TGCAGTGCCAAGACCCAGAGGACAGGGGACAATGAGCAGTTCTTC. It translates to CSAKTQRTGDNEQFF.

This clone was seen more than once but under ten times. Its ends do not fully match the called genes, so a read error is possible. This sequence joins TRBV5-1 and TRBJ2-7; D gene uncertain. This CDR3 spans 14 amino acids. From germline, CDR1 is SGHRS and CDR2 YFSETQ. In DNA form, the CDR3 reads TGCGCCAGCAGCTTGGTGGTGGTTTCCTACGAGGAGTACTTC. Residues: CASSLVVVSYEEYF. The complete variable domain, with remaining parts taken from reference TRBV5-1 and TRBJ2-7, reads KAGVTQTPRYLIKTRGQQVTLSCSPISGHRSVSWYQQTPGQGLQFLFEYFSETQRNKGNFPGRFSGRQFSNSRSEMNVSTLELGDSALYLCASSLVVVSYEEYFGPGTRLTVT.

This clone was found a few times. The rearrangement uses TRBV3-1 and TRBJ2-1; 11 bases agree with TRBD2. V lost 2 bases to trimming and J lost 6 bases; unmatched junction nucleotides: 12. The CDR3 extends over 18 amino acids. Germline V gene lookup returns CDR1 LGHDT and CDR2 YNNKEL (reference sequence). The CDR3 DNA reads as TGTGCCAGCAGCCAAACTACGACTAGCGGGACAAGGGGCAATGAGCAGTTCTTC. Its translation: CASSQTTTSGTRGNEQFF.